The 20 T cell receptor beta chains given below trace back to one sample, sequenced in a study of regulatory T cells in long-lasting Graves disease. Arm-PCR of CDR3 regions and iRepertoire HTBI primers were the basis on which TCR beta libraries were built. Each CDR3 protein is one row after TCRdb ran MiXCR on the multiplex PCR reads. The sample records 400,000 to 500,000 distinct CDR3 sequences, about 16% being singletons. The time point was: newly diagnosed GD, antithyroid drugs for less than 3 months. TCR sequences were obtained from RNA taken from PBMCs. The same data also went into a second study, on T cells in Graves' hyperthyroidism and ophthalmopathy.

The sequencing here drew on peripheral blood mononuclear cells (PBMCs), taken at new diagnosis, from a patient treated with antithyroid drugs. These receptors came from a woman under 30 with Graves disease.

This clonotype has a handful of counts. V and J are TRBV27 and TRBJ2-3; D is perhaps TRBD1 (5 bases). Trimming removed 3 bases at V and 4 bases at J, with 11 bases between. The CDR3 spans 14 residues. Germline CDR1 MNHEY, CDR2 SMNVEV (reference sequence). This chain's CDR3 is CASSLGLVSDTQYF. The CDR3 DNA reads TGTGCCAGCAGTTTGGGGCTAGTCTCAGATACGCAGTATTTT.

This clonotype was observed at least ten times. The CDR3 nucleotides read TGTGCCAGCAGCGTGGGACAGGGGGGAAGAGGCACCATATATTTT. This translates into CASSVGQGGRGTIYF. The J gene is TRBJ1-3, the V gene TRBV7-2; 11 bases match TRBD1. The CDR3 is 15 amino acids. V gave up 5 bases and J gave up 9 bases; unmatched junction bases: 9. Germline values: CDR1 SGHTA, CDR2 FQGNSA.

This clonotype was seen a few times. The V gene is TRBV14, the J gene TRBJ2-7; the D gene is possibly TRBD2 (6 bases). The CDR3 consists of 14 residues. Germline assignment: CDR1 SGHDN and CDR2 FVKESK. V lost 1 base and J lost 5, with 12 bases in between. CDR3 protein: CASSQGAGRDEQYF. The CDR3, as DNA: TGTGCCAGCAGCCAAGGGGCCGGGAGAGACGAGCAGTACTTC.

Only a few counts were recorded for this clonotype. The V gene is TRBV12-3 or TRBV12-4, the J gene TRBJ2-2; possible D gene TRBD2, 5 bases. This CDR3 comprises 14 residues. Trimming pared 7 bases from V and 6 bases from J, leaving 15 bases between. The CDR3 protein is CASTNTPGAGELFF. The CDR3, as DNA: TGTGCCAGCACCAATACCCCCGGGGCCGGGGAGCTGTTTTTT.

A few counts support this clonotype. The chain links TRBV6-1 to TRBJ2-1; 15 bases align to TRBD2. V dropped 7 bases and J dropped 3; count of bases not matched to a gene: 16. Germline V gives CDR1 MNHNS, CDR2 SASEGT. The CDR3 covers 20 residues. CDR3 DNA: TGTGCCAGCAACCACAGGACTAGCGGGAGGGCCGGGGTCTTCTACAATGAGCAGTTCTTC. Amino acids: CASNHRTSGRAGVFYNEQFF.

This clonotype was seen many times. This rearrangement joins TRBV6-2 or TRBV6-3 to TRBJ2-7; D possibly corresponds to TRBD2 (6 bases). The CDR3 contains 16 residues. The germline V gene encodes CDR1 MNHEY and CDR2 SVGEGT. The V end was cut by 0 bases, the J end by 1 base, with 13 bases between. CDR3 DNA sequence: TGTGCCAGCAGTTACTCGAGTTGGCGGGGTTCCTACGAGCAGTACTTC. Translating it yields CASSYSSWRGSYEQYF.

This clonotype was detected many times. The V and J genes are TRBV3-1 and TRBJ2-4; 8 nucleotides agree with TRBD2. This CDR3 spans 15 amino acids. Germline-derived CDR1 and CDR2 are LGHDT and YNNKEL (reference sequence). Trimming removed 3 bases from V and 7 bases from J; junction bases left unmatched: 8. CDR3 nucleotides: TGTGCCAGCAGCCATGAAGGGACTAGTTGGAACATTCAGTACTTC. Translating gives CASSHEGTSWNIQYF.

This clonotype was recorded many times. This chain links TRBV28 with TRBJ2-3, with D perhaps being TRBD1 or TRBD2 (5 bases each). This CDR3 has 14 amino acids. Germline V lookup: CDR1 MDHEN, CDR2 SYDVKM. Trimming removed 5 bases from V and 1 base from J, with 10 bases in between. CDR3 amino acids: CASSIRGRTDTQYF. The CDR3 nucleotides read TGTGCCAGCAGTATACGGGGCCGCACAGATACGCAGTATTTT.

This clonotype appeared a few times. The genes are TRBV27 and TRBJ2-5; 13 nucleotides agree with TRBD2. Unmatched junction bases numbered 18, after V lost 6 bases and J lost 5 bases. CDR3 size: 19 residues. In germline, CDR1 is MNHEY, CDR2 SMNVEV (reference sequence). The CDR3, as DNA: TGTGCCAGCAGCCAACAACCCCCTGGGACTAGCGGGATGTGGGAGACCCAGTACTTC. Translation gives CASSQQPPGTSGMWETQYF.

This clonotype was seen a handful of times. V is TRBV27 and J is TRBJ1-1; D uncertain. Trimming took off 11 bases at V and 1 base at J, with 11 bases between the two ends. The germline gives CDR1 MNHEY, CDR2 SMNVEV (reference sequence). This CDR3 has 12 amino acids. The CDR3 region is CAPQARNTEAFF. CDR3 DNA sequence: TGTGCCCCCCAGGCCAGGAACACTGAAGCTTTCTTT.

Notes on this clonotype: This may be a read error, as it is one base from a much larger clone. The conserved phenylalanine or tryptophan normally closing the CDR3 is absent here, so this likely arose from a read error. This chain joins TRBV12-3 or TRBV12-4 and TRBJ2-7; D unresolved. Trimming took 6 bases from V and 2 from J, leaving 11 bases between them. There are 13 residues in the CDR3. The CDR3: CASRPRPPYEQYL. In DNA form, the CDR3 reads TGTGCCAGCAGACCAAGACCCCCCTACGAGCAGTACTTA.

V and J are TRBV29-1 and TRBJ2-1, with 7 bases matching TRBD1. CDR1 and CDR2 (germline): SQVTM, ANQGSEA. This CDR3 is built from 13 residues. The trim removed 5 bases at V and 6 bases at J, leaving 7 bases unmatched. For the CDR3, the DNA is TGCAGCGTTCTGGGCAGGGGGACCAATGAGCAGTTCTTC. Amino acid sequence: CSVLGRGTNEQFF.

In regard to this clonotype: A much larger clone lies one base from this, so it may be a read error. The chain carries TRBV11-2 and TRBJ2-1, with TRBD2 matching over 11 bases. In germline, CDR1 is SGHAT, CDR2 FQNNGV. This CDR3 spans 14 amino acids. V shed 5 bases and J 13 bases; nucleotides not matched to a gene: 10. The CDR3 loop reads CASSTRLAGLTQFF. CDR3 sequence (DNA): TGTGCCAGCAGCACCCGACTAGCGGGACTGACCCAGTTCTTC.

On this clonotype: At one of its ends the junction is not consistent with the germline gene, which may arise from a read error. This chain joins TRBV7-9 and TRBJ2-5; D not certain. The germline V gene has CDR1 SEHNR and CDR2 FQNEAQ (reference sequence). This CDR3 region has 12 residues. The CDR3 sequence: CASSLGVPRYNF. CDR3 in DNA: TGTGCCAGCAGCTTAGGTGTTCCAAGGTACAACTTC.

In this sample, this clonotype turned up many times. The genes are TRBV6-9 and TRBJ2-5, with D perhaps matching TRBD1 (6 bases). Between the trimmed V and J ends, which lost 4 bases and 3 bases, there was a span of 9 bases. Looked up from germline, CDR1 is MNHGY and CDR2 is SVAAGI. This CDR3 spans 13 amino acids. The CDR3 nucleotides read TGTGCCAGCAGTTTCGGACAGAAAGAGACCCAGTACTTC. Protein product: CASSFGQKETQYF.

This clonotype was found many times. This chain connects TRBV29-1 to TRBJ2-7; TRBD2 matches 8 bases. Germline values: CDR1 SQVTM, CDR2 ANQGSEA. The CDR3 length is 15 residues. J was trimmed by 4 bases and V by 1 base; bases with no gene match: 9. The CDR3 bases are TGCAGCGTTGAAGGGCCAGCGGGAGAGGGTTACGAGCAGTACTTC. Translation gives CSVEGPAGEGYEQYF.

This clonotype was found many times. The chain employs TRBV28 and TRBJ2-1; TRBD2 matches at 8 bases. The germline V gene encodes CDR1 MDHEN and CDR2 SYDVKM. V gave up 9 bases and J gave up 5 bases; unmatched junction bases: 18. This CDR3 is 17 amino acids long. This chain's CDR3 is CASRRYAGSGRNNEQFF. The CDR3, as DNA: TGTGCCAGTCGGAGGTACGCCGGCAGCGGGAGAAACAATGAGCAGTTCTTC.

This clonotype has only a few counts. This rearrangement joins TRBV6-1 to TRBJ1-5, with no clear D. The V gene lost 6 bases and the J gene lost 5 bases, with 20 bases spanning the gap. The CDR3 sequence is 16 residues long. CDR1 and CDR2 (germline): MNHNS, SASEGT. CDR3 sequence: CASSTQGRGFHQPQHF. The CDR3 bases are TGTGCCAGCAGCACCCAAGGGAGAGGGTTCCATCAGCCCCAGCATTTT.

Concerning this clonotype: A far larger clone is only one base removed, so a read error is likely. This chain joins TRBV7-8 and TRBJ2-7, with 8 bases identical to TRBD2. Germline V gives CDR1 SGHVS, CDR2 FQNEAQ. Trimming took 7 bases from V and 7 from J; bases not matched to a gene: 15. The CDR3 has 15 amino acids. The CDR3 loop is CASTLGPGLGGEQYF. In DNA, the CDR3 is TGTGCCAGCACCCTAGGGCCGGGACTAGGTGGTGAGCAGTACTTC.

The sample holds many counts of this clonotype. The chain recombines TRBV6-5 with TRBJ2-5; weak D call: TRBD2 (7 bases). The V end lost 2 bases, the J end lost 5 bases, and 12 bases lay between the germline ends. The CDR3 contains 14 residues. From germline, CDR1 is MNHEY and CDR2 SVGAGI. The CDR3 DNA follows: TGTGCCAGCAGTTACGCAGGGGAGGGGGAGACCCAGTACTTC. The encoded protein is CASSYAGEGETQYF.